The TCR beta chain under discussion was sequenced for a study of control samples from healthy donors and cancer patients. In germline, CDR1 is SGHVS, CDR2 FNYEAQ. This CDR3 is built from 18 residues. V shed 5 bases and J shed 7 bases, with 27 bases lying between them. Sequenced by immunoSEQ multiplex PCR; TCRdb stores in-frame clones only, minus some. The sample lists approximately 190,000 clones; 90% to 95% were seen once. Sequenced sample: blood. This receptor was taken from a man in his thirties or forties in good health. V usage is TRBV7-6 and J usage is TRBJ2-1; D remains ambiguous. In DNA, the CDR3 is TGTGCCAGCAGCCCAGCCTACTTACACGAATGGGGAATGAATGAGCAGTTCTTC. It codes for CASSPAYLHEWGMNEQFF.